This T cell receptor beta chain was sequenced during a study of spatial heterogeneity in lung cancer. The time point here: sample taken at primary tumor resection. This clonotype is hyperexpanded within its sample. Its antigen is undetermined. Study-wide results and limits: Intratumoral expanded alpha and beta TCR counts were found to track tumor mutation counts.

TCRdb redid the calling of the 5' RACE reads with MiXCR, one entry per CDR3 protein. The table has over 1,000 distinct CDR3 sequences, around 18% seen once. This TCR came from a male donor with early-stage non-small cell lung cancer. Specimen: lung tumor tissue, collected at surgery.

DNA of the CDR3: TGTGCCAGCAGTGCGCGCTTTGACAGGGGAGAGACCCAGTACTTC. Residues: CASSARFDRGETQYF. The genes are TRBV6-4 and TRBJ2-5, with TRBD1 matching 8 bases. CDR1 and CDR2 from the germline V gene are MRHNA and SNTAGT. The CDR3 is 15 residues long. V lost 4 bases and J lost 4; bases outside the gene matches: 8.